This T cell receptor (beta chain) was captured by sequencing in a study of CD4 T cells in relation to SARS-CoV-2 and coronaviruses. Study details: The HLA restriction of the shared crossreactive spike epitopes was mapped.

In the case of this clone: What it binds is not known.

Unexposed donor CD4+ T cells date from 2011-2018, before the COVID-19 pandemic. Naive and memory CD4+ T cells came from enriched cryopreserved PBMCs. Libraries were prepared by immunoSEQ multiplex PCR; TCRdb keeps only in-frame clonotypes and omits some of them. The table shows some 65,000 clones, with over 80% occurring only once. Study-level points and caveats: In around three fifths of donors, memory CD4+ clonotypes crossrecognized SARS-CoV-2 and at least one common cold coronavirus spike. No crossreactivity against non-spike viral proteins was tested here.

V lost 3 bases to trimming and J lost 4 bases; unmatched junction nucleotides: 3. This CDR3 has 16 amino acids. Germline CDR1 SGHNT, CDR2 YYREEE (reference sequence). This receptor was obtained from a human donor in good health. J is TRBJ2-1 and V is TRBV5-4, with TRBD2 matching over 14 bases. Source material: memory CD4+ T cells from PBMCs. The CDR3 nucleotides read TGTGCCAGCAGCTCGAGGACTAGCGGGAGGTACAATGAGCAGTTCTTC. Its protein is CASSSRTSGRYNEQFF.